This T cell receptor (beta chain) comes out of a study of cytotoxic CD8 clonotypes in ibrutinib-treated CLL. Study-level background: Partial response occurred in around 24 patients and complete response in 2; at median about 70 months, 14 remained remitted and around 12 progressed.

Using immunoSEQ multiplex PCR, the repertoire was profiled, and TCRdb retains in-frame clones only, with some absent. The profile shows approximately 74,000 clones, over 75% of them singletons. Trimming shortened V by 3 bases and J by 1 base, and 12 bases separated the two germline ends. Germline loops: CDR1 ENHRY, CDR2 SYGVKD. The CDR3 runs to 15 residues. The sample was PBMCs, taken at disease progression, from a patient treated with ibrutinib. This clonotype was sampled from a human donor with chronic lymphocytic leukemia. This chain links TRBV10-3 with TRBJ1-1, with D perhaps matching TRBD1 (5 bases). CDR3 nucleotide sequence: TGTGCCATCAGTGACGGGACCGGGAGGAACACTGAAGCTTTCTTT. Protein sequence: CAISDGTGRNTEAFF.